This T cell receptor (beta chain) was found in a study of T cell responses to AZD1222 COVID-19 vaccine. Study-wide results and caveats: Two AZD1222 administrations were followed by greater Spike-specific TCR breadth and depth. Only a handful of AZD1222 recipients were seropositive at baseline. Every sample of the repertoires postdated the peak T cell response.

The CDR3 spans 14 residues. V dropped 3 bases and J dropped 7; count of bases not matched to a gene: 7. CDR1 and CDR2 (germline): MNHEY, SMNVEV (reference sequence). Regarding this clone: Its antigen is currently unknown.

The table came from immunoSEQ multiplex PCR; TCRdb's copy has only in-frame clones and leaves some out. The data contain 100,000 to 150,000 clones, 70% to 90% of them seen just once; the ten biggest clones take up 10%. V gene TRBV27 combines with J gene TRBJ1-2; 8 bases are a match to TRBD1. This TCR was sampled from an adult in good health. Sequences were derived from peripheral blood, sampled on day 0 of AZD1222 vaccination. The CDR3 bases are TGTGCCAGCAGTTTCACGGACAGGGTGGGTGGCTACACCTTC. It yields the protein CASSFTDRVGGYTF.